Presented here are 29 T cell receptor beta chains from one specimen sequenced in a study of blood T cell repertoires in COVID-19. The protocol was immunoSEQ multiplex PCR, while the TCRdb copy is restricted to in-frame clones and leaves out a portion. The sample lists roughly 430,000 clones; roughly 87% were seen once. The specimen sequenced was PBMCs or T cells enriched from blood (not recorded which). These receptors originate from a woman between 40 and 55 years old with acute COVID-19.

This rearrangement joins TRBV5-1 to TRBJ2-5; 9 positions agree with TRBD1. The germline V gene encodes CDR1 SGHRS and CDR2 YFSETQ. This CDR3 is 15 amino acids long. V lost 5 bases and J lost 2; bases outside the gene matches: 7. The CDR3, as DNA: TGCGCCAGCAGACCGGGACAGGGACCTCAAGAGACCCAGTACTTC. Protein sequence: CASRPGQGPQETQYF.

The chain links TRBV11-2 to TRBJ1-1, with unresolved D. Trimming removed 5 bases from V and 11 bases from J, with 15 bases in between. This CDR3 is 12 amino acids long. Germline V gene sequence: CDR1 SGHAT, CDR2 FQNNGV. The CDR3 reads CASSPHRPYAFF. The CDR3 bases are TGTGCCAGCAGCCCACACAGACCATACGCTTTCTTT.

This clone turned up a few times. V gene TRBV6-5 combines with J gene TRBJ2-1; 7 nucleotides agree with TRBD2. Germline assignment: CDR1 MNHEY and CDR2 SVGAGI. V lost 6 bases, J lost 8 bases, and 4 bases stayed unmatched. The CDR3 runs 12 residues. As DNA, the CDR3 is TGTGCCAGCAGGCCGACTAGCCATGAGCAGTTCTTC. Its protein is CASRPTSHEQFF.

The gene calls are TRBV5-4 and TRBJ2-7, with D unclear. The CDR3 contains 13 residues. From germline, CDR1 is SGHNT and CDR2 YYREEE (reference sequence). The V and J ends lost 3 bases and 3 bases respectively, with 10 bases between them. CDR3 in DNA: TGTGCCAGCAGCTCCCCCCCTATCTACGAGCAGTACTTC. This encodes CASSSPPIYEQYF.

The CDR3 DNA reads as TGCGCCAGCAGCTTGGCCCCCCTCTCTGGGGCCAACGTCCTGACTTTC. This codes for CASSLAPLSGANVLTF. The chain employs TRBV5-1 and TRBJ2-6; no clear D. Germline V gene lookup returns CDR1 SGHRS and CDR2 YFSETQ. This CDR3 has 16 amino acids. V gave up 0 bases and J gave up 0 bases, with 7 bases separating them.

This clone was counted between two and nine times. The chain links TRBV7-8 to TRBJ1-2; D gene ambiguous. Per the germline V gene, CDR1 is SGHVS and CDR2 is FQNEAQ. The CDR3 runs to 13 residues. V lost 5 bases, J lost 2 bases, and 9 bases lay in between. The CDR3 is CASSPRGNYGYTF. Here the CDR3 DNA reads TGTGCCAGCAGCCCACGAGGGAACTATGGCTACACCTTC.

A few counts support this clone. The chain joins TRBV5-4 to TRBJ2-2; D remains unclear. The CDR3 loop spans 16 amino acids. The V gene's germline CDR1 is SGHNT and CDR2 YYREEE (reference sequence). Trimming pared 1 base from V and 0 bases from J, leaving 10 bases between. The CDR3 DNA follows: TGTGCCAGCAGCTTGTTTGAACTAACGAACACCGGGGAGCTGTTTTTT. Translation: CASSLFELTNTGELFF.

The J gene is TRBJ2-1, the V gene TRBV25-1, with TRBD1 matching 8 bases. Germline V gene lookup returns CDR1 MGHDK and CDR2 SYGVNS. This CDR3 comprises 13 residues. Trimming took 5 bases from V and 12 from J; bases not matched to a gene: 9. The CDR3: CASSPQGAAGQFF. As DNA, the CDR3 is TGTGCCAGCAGTCCCCAGGGGGCTGCCGGGCAGTTCTTC.

J is TRBJ1-6 and V is TRBV24-1; TRBD1 agrees at 7 bases. V gave up 4 bases and J gave up 4 bases; unmatched junction bases: 6. Germline V lookup: CDR1 KGHDR, CDR2 SFDVKD. The CDR3 runs 16 residues. CDR3 DNA: TGTGCCACCAGTGAAAGGACAGGTAATTATAATTCACCCCTCCACTTT. It translates to CATSERTGNYNSPLHF.

The chain joins TRBV4-1 to TRBJ1-1; TRBD1 might be the D (5 bases). V shed 11 bases and J shed 6 bases, with 22 bases lying between them. The length of the CDR3 is 14 residues. From germline, CDR1 is MGHRA and CDR2 YSYEKL. The CDR3 nucleotides are TGCGCCCCTGAAACGGGCAGGGAAGGCTCTGAAGCTTTCTTT. Translated, it gives CAPETGREGSEAFF.

The chain couples TRBV19 to TRBJ2-1; D call uncertain. Trimming left V 5 bases short and J 0 bases short, with 8 bases between. This CDR3 has 14 amino acids. CDR1 and CDR2 from the germline V gene are LNHDA and SQIVND (reference sequence). In nucleotides, the CDR3 is TGTGCCAGTAGTCTCCAGAACTCCTACAATGAGCAGTTCTTC. Its protein product is CASSLQNSYNEQFF.

The chain is built from TRBV24-1 and TRBJ1-6; 7 positions agree with TRBD1. The CDR3 consists of 12 residues. The germline gives CDR1 KGHDR, CDR2 SFDVKD. J gave up 8 bases and V 9 bases, and 3 bases lay outside the gene matches. This chain's CDR3 is CATWDSHSPLHF. In nucleotides, the CDR3 is TGTGCCACCTGGGACAGCCATTCACCCCTCCACTTT.

The chain has TRBV11-3 and TRBJ2-7; maybe TRBD1 (6 bases). The germline V and J ends were trimmed by 2 bases and 3 bases, with 11 bases remaining between them. The CDR3 sequence is 14 residues long. In germline, CDR1 is SGHNT, CDR2 YENEEA. The CDR3 loop is CASSLRGGDYEQYF. CDR3 bases: TGTGCCAGCAGCTTAAGAGGGGGAGACTACGAGCAGTACTTC. The full variable domain, its missing parts supplied by reference TRBV11-3 and TRBJ2-7, is EAGVVQSPRYKIIEKKQPVAFWCNPISGHNTLYWYLQNLGQGPELLIRYENEEAVDDSQLPKDRFSAERLKGVDSTLKIQPAELGDSAVYLCASSLRGGDYEQYFGPGTRLTVT.

This rearrangement joins TRBV6-6 to TRBJ2-1, with 10 nucleotides matching TRBD2. With V trimmed by 4 bases and J by 5 bases, 5 bases remained unmatched. The CDR3 has 15 amino acids. CDR1 and CDR2 (germline): MNHNY, SVGAGI (reference sequence). CDR3 nucleotide sequence: TGTGCCAGCAGTTTCAGCGGGGGGGAGAACAATGAGCAGTTCTTC. This sequence encodes CASSFSGGENNEQFF.

This clone occurred once. This sequence joins TRBV30 and TRBJ2-3; 11 bases are shared with TRBD2. Germline V gene sequence: CDR1 GTSNPN, CDR2 SVGIG (reference sequence). The CDR3 has 15 residues. The junction had 6 bases not matched to a gene; V was cut back by 3 bases and J by 4 bases. This CDR3 reads CAWSKGLADPDTQYF. As DNA, the CDR3 is TGTGCCTGGAGCAAGGGACTAGCGGATCCAGATACGCAGTATTTT.

The rearrangement links TRBV24-1 to TRBJ2-7; 10 bases match TRBD2. Trimming removed 8 bases from V and 0 bases from J; junction bases left unmatched: 21. Looked up from germline, CDR1 is KGHDR and CDR2 is SFDVKD. The CDR3 runs 20 residues. CDR3 sequence reads: CATITSLRGTSGTDSYEQYF. The CDR3 coding sequence is TGTGCCACCATAACCAGCCTAAGGGGTACTAGCGGGACGGACTCCTACGAGCAGTACTTC.

The rearrangement links TRBV4-1 to TRBJ1-2; D is uncertain. This CDR3 contains 14 residues. The germline V gene has CDR1 MGHRA and CDR2 YSYEKL. Trimming removed 0 bases from V and 1 base from J, with 6 bases in between. CDR3 protein: CASSQERFNYGYTF. The CDR3 DNA is TGCGCCAGCAGCCAAGAGCGATTTAACTATGGCTACACCTTC.

The V gene is TRBV2, the J gene TRBJ1-2; 7 nucleotides match TRBD1. The ends lost 6 bases at V and 3 bases at J; junction bases unmatched: 7. The V gene's germline CDR1 is SNHLY and CDR2 FYNNEI. This CDR3 comprises 14 residues. CDR3 residues: CASSSGQGDYGYTF. The CDR3 DNA reads as TGTGCCAGCAGCTCCGGCCAGGGGGACTATGGCTACACCTTC.

The chain has TRBV24-1 and TRBJ1-4, with TRBD1 identical over 9 bases. Per the germline V gene, CDR1 is KGHDR and CDR2 is SFDVKD. The CDR3 runs to 13 residues. The junction had 10 bases not matched to a gene; V was cut back by 5 bases and J by 16 bases. The CDR3 DNA follows: TGTGCCACCAGTGCCACTATGCCGGGACAGGGGTTTTTT. Protein sequence: CATSATMPGQGFF.

There are a few counts of this clone. The chain has TRBV19 and TRBJ2-3; 7 bases are a match to TRBD2. The CDR3 runs to 14 residues. Germline CDR1 is LNHDA and CDR2 is SQIVND (reference sequence). With 9 bases clipped from V and 2 bases from J, the junction kept 8 bases outside the gene matches. The CDR3 region has the DNA TGTGCCAGCGAACCGGGACTAAACACAGATACGCAGTATTTT. It codes for CASEPGLNTDTQYF.

This sequence joins TRBV29-1 and TRBJ1-3, with 8 bases identical to TRBD1. The CDR3 has 13 amino acids. The J segment lost 7 bases and the V segment lost 6 bases, leaving 8 bases of the junction unmatched. Germline CDR1 reads SQVTM; CDR2 reads ANQGSEA. DNA for the CDR3: TGCAGCGTGGCCGGACAGGGAGGTAACACCATATATTTT. This sequence encodes CSVAGQGGNTIYF.

V gene TRBV5-8 combines with J gene TRBJ2-5, with TRBD2 as a possible D gene (6 bases). Per germline, CDR1 SGHTS and CDR2 YDEGEE. The CDR3 covers 14 residues. The V and J ends lost 2 bases and 5 bases respectively, with 13 bases between them. DNA for the CDR3: TGTGCCAGCAGCTTAGATCGGGGGAGGGAGACCCAGTACTTC. Translating it yields CASSLDRGRETQYF. Full variable domain (outside the CDR3, taken from reference TRBV5-8 and TRBJ2-5): EAGVTQSPTHLIKTRGQQATLRCSPISGHTSVYWYQQALGLGLQFLLWYDEGEERNRGNFPPRFSGRQFPNYSSELNVNALELEDSALYLCASSLDRGRETQYFGPGTRLLVL.

This chain uses TRBV6-5 with TRBJ2-3, with D tentatively TRBD1 (5 bases). V lost 10 bases and J 2 bases, leaving 13 bases between the germline ends. CDR3 length: 13 residues. Germline V gene sequence: CDR1 MNHEY, CDR2 SVGAGI. The CDR3 bases are TGTGCCAAGACAGACGATTACACAGATACGCAGTATTTT. It codes for CAKTDDYTDTQYF.

The V gene is TRBV19, the J gene TRBJ2-5; D is possibly TRBD1 (5 bases). CDR3 size: 12 residues. V was shortened by 9 bases and J by 2 bases, with 10 bases between the two germline ends. Germline V gene sequence: CDR1 LNHDA, CDR2 SQIVND (reference sequence). The CDR3 is CASGHVQETQYF. CDR3 nucleotides: TGTGCCAGCGGACACGTGCAAGAGACCCAGTACTTC.

The chain uses TRBV6-1 and TRBJ2-5, with no clear D. The CDR3 loop spans 13 amino acids. Germline V gene data show CDR1 as MNHNS and CDR2 as SASEGT. Trimming stripped 3 bases from V and 2 bases from J, with 7 bases between. This CDR3 is CASSDTRQETQYF. CDR3 sequence (DNA): TGTGCCAGCAGTGACACGAGGCAAGAGACCCAGTACTTC.

Here the CDR3 DNA reads TGTGCCACCAGCAGAGTGGAGGCAGGGAGGTTTTCCTCCGGGGAGCTGTTTTTT. It specifies CATSRVEAGRFSSGELFF. The chain has TRBV15 and TRBJ2-2; a weak D match, TRBD2 (6 bases). V was shortened by 1 base and J by 6 bases, with 21 bases between the two germline ends. CDR1 and CDR2 (germline): LNHNV, YYDKDF (reference sequence). CDR3 length: 18 residues.

This clone has ten or more counts. The V and J genes are TRBV19 and TRBJ2-5, with D maybe TRBD2 (5 bases). The CDR3 spans 14 residues. Germline CDR1 LNHDA, CDR2 SQIVND (reference sequence). Between the trimmed V and J ends, which lost 1 base and 5 bases, there was a span of 11 bases. CDR3 residues: CASSIARVGETQYF. CDR3 nucleotides: TGTGCCAGTAGTATAGCGAGGGTCGGGGAGACCCAGTACTTC.

The sample holds a few counts of this clone. One end of the junction varies from germline; a read error may be responsible. The J gene is TRBJ2-7, the V gene TRBV14, with D perhaps matching TRBD1 (6 bases). This CDR3 contains 16 residues. Germline values: CDR1 SGHDN, CDR2 FVKESK. The CDR3 sequence is CASSQAGRGPSYEQYF. The CDR3 DNA reads as TGTGCCAGCAGTCAAGCTGGCAGGGGCCCCTCCTACGAGCAGTACTTC.

This chain uses TRBV29-1 with TRBJ1-1, with D maybe TRBD1 (6 bases). The CDR3 has 13 residues. The V gene's germline CDR1 is SQVTM and CDR2 ANQGSEA. V was shortened by 7 bases and J by 8 bases, with 20 bases between the two germline ends. In DNA, the CDR3 is TGCAGCGCCACAGGGTGGACGGGCTCAGAAGCTTTCTTT. Translation gives CSATGWTGSEAFF.